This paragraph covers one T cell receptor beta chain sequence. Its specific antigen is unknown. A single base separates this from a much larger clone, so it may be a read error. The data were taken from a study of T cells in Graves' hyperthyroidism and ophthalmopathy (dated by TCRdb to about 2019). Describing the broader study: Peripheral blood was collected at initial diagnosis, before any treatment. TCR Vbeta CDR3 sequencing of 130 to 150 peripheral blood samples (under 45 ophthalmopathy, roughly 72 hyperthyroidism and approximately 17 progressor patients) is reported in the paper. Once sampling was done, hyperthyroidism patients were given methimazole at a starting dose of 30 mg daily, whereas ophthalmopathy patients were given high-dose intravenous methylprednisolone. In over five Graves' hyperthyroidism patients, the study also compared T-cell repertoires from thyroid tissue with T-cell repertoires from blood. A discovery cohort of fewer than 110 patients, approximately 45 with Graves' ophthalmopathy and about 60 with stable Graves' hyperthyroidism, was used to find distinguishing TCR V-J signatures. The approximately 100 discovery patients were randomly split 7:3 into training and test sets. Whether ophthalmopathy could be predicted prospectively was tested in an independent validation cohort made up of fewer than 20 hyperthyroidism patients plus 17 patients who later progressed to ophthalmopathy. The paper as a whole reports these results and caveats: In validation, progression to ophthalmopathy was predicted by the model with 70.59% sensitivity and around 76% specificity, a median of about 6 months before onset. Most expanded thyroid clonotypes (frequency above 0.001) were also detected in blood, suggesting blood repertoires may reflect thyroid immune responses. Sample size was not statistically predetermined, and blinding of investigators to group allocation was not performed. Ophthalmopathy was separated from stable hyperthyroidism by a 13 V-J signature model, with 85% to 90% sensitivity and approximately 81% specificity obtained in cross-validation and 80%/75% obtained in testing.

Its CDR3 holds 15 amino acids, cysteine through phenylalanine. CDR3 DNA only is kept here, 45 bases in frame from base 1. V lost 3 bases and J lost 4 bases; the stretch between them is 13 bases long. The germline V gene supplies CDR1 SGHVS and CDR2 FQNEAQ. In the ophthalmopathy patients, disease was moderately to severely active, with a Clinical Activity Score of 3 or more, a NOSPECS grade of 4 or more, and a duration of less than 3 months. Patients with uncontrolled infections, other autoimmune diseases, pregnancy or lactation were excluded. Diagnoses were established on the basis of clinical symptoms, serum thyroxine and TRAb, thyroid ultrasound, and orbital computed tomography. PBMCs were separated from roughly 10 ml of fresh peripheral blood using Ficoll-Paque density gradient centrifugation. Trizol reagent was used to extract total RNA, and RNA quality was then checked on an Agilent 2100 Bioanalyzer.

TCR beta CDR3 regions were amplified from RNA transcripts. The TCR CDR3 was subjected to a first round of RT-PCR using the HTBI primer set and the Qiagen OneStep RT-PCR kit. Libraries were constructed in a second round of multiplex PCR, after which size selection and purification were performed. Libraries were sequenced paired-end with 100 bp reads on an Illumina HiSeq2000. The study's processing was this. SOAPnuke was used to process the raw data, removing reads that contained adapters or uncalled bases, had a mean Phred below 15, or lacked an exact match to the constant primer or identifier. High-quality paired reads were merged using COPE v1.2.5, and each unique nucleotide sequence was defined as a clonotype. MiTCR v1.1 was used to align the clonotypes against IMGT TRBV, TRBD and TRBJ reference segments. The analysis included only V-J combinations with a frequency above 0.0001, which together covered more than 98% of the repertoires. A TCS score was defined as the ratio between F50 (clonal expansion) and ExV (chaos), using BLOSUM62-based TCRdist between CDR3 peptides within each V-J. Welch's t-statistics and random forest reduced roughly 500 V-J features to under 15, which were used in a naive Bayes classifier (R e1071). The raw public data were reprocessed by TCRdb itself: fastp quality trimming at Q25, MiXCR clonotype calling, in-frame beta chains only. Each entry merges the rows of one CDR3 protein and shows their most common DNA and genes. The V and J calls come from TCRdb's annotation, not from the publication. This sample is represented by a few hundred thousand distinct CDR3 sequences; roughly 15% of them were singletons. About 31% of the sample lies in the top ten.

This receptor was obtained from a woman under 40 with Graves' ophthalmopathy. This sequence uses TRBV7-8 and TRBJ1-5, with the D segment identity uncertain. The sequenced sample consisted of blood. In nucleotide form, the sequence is TGTGCCAGCAGCTTGCTTGCTCCGGGGAATCAGCCCCAGCATTTT. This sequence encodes CASSLLAPGNQPQHF.